This TCR beta chain is drawn from a study of blood T cell repertoires in COVID-19 (dated by TCRdb to the early 2020s). Notes on the research overall: Samples covering the acute and convalescent phases of COVID-19 were provided by collaborators in the United States, Italy and Spain. The prospective study material was composed of cDNA or gDNA derived from T cells, B-cell-depleted T cells, or PBMCs. Where HLA class I and class II types were available, the types were taken from metadata supplied by the sample provider, not from assay-based typing. The sample metadata nearly always contained a de-identified subject ID, COVID-19 status, age in years and sex. The samples were drawn from the first 160 participants of the ongoing ImmuneRACE study and from 1,254 subjects provided by 6 global collaborators. A freely available public database, intended as a resource for researchers studying the immune response to SARS-CoV-2, is where the repertoires were released. Subjects who had been exposed to COVID-19, were actively infected with it, or had recovered from it provided the deeply sampled blood TCRbeta repertoires that made up the dataset. What the study reported, not specific to this receptor: The quantity of clinical and demographic metadata differed by source and by participant and was supplied without curation.

Collaborating institutions collected whole blood in K2EDTA tubes following their own protocols. Collaborator samples were shipped for TCRbeta analysis as frozen whole blood, isolated PBMCs, or DNA extracted from either sample type. Concerning this clone: Its specific antigen is unknown. Nothing much larger sits one base from this clone, and base qualities are not available.

TCRbeta CDR3 regions were amplified from genomic DNA using the immunoSEQ Assay, a bias-controlled multiplex PCR. Per the original workflow: Within the assay, amplification of reference gene primers was used to estimate how many nucleated cells each sample contained. To quantify the absolute abundance of each unique TCRbeta CDR3 rearrangement, sequence reads were collapsed and filtered. For each sample, productive Simpson clonality was calculated as the square root of Simpson's diversity index over productive rearrangements. Sourced from immuneACCESS, this table was stored by TCRdb with only in-frame sequences that have V and J called. A share of the clones is absent; for the studies checked, an unresolved V gene accounts for under half, and the remainder has no known explanation. V and J calls and clone size follow that table, whereas D and trimming were derived from the DNA. Present in this sample are around 140,000 clones, 88% of which were seen just once. The ten largest clones represent 25% to 30% of the sample.

Taken from the germline V gene, the CDR1 and CDR2 loops are MNHEY and SVGAGI. V is pared back by 8 bases and J by 4 bases, with 8 bases lying between the germline termini. Including cysteine and phenylalanine, the CDR3 has 11 amino acids. Of the read, only the CDR3 DNA is kept; its 33 bases are in frame from base 1. The rearrangement combines TRBV6-5 with TRBJ1-2, with no reliable assignment of the D segment. The sequence was collected from a human donor in a cohort sampled during active COVID-19. The sequencing sample was made of peripheral blood. CDR3 loop: CASEGLYGYTF. The bases are TGTGCCAGCGAGGGCCTCTATGGCTACACCTTC.